The 22 T cell receptor beta chains below come from one sample, sequenced in a study of blood T cell repertoires in COVID-19. The table came from immunoSEQ multiplex PCR; TCRdb's copy has only in-frame clones and leaves some out. The sample carries 60,000 to 65,000 clones, about 83% recorded once. Material for sequencing was peripheral blood. All receptors derive from a man in his fifties or sixties with COVID-19, enrolled during active disease.

The chain combines TRBV28 with TRBJ2-7; TRBD1 might be the D (6 bases). Germline CDR1 is MDHEN and CDR2 is SYDVKM. Trimming removed 7 bases from V and 4 bases from J, with 17 bases in between. The CDR3 has 14 amino acids. The CDR3, as DNA: TGTGCCAGCAACATTGACAGGAGAGGATACGAGCAGTACTTC. Residues: CASNIDRRGYEQYF.

This chain joins TRBV6-2 or TRBV6-3 and TRBJ2-3; D gene unclear. The CDR3 sequence is 15 residues long. Germline loops: CDR1 MNHEY, CDR2 SVGEGT. The V end was cut by 5 bases, the J end by 4 bases, with 16 bases between. CDR3: CASSQPPRMPDTQYF. The DNA of the CDR3 is TGTGCCAGCAGTCAACCCCCGAGGATGCCAGATACGCAGTATTTT.

V and J are TRBV3-1 (or the pseudogene TRBV3-2) and TRBJ2-1, with 7 bases aligning to TRBD2. Trimming removed 1 base from V and 4 bases from J; junction bases left unmatched: 4. The CDR3 sequence is 15 residues long. The germline CDR1 and CDR2 sequences are LGHDT and YNNKEL (reference sequence). The CDR3 reads CASSQGGSGYNEQFF. The CDR3 bases are TGTGCCAGCAGCCAAGGGGGTAGCGGGTACAATGAGCAGTTCTTC.

The rearrangement joins TRBV5-1 to TRBJ1-1; 9 bases align to TRBD1. After removal of 1 base from V and 8 bases from J, the junction contained 3 bases not matched to a gene. Germline lookup yields CDR1 SGHRS and CDR2 YFSETQ. This CDR3 region has 13 residues. CDR3 residues: CASSLPGTGEAFF. The CDR3 nucleotides read TGCGCCAGCAGCTTGCCCGGGACAGGGGAAGCTTTCTTT.

The chain employs TRBV11-2 and TRBJ2-7; TRBD2 matches 8 bases. Germline CDR1 SGHAT, CDR2 FQNNGV. Trimming removed 5 bases from V and 4 bases from J; junction bases left unmatched: 10. The CDR3 has 15 amino acids. This CDR3 reads CASSPQGSGSYEQYF. The DNA for the CDR3 is TGTGCCAGCAGCCCCCAAGGCAGCGGGAGTTACGAGCAGTACTTC.

V is TRBV30 and J is TRBJ2-2; 12 nucleotides agree with TRBD2. The CDR3 runs 17 residues. Germline CDR1 reads GTSNPN; CDR2 reads SVGIG (reference sequence). The J segment lost 7 bases and the V segment lost 0 bases, leaving 9 bases of the junction unmatched. The DNA for the CDR3 is TGTGCCTGGAGTGTGGGGCTAGCGGGAGGGCCGGTCGGGGAGCTGTTTTTT. Amino acid sequence: CAWSVGLAGGPVGELFF.

This rearrangement joins TRBV24-1 to TRBJ2-7; no definite D call. Germline CDR1 KGHDR, CDR2 SFDVKD. The CDR3 has 17 residues. V was cut by 2 bases and J by 0 bases, with 16 bases left in between. The CDR3 DNA is TGTGCCACCAGTGATTCAGCGACTTCGCCGAACTCCTACGAGCAGTACTTC. This gives the protein CATSDSATSPNSYEQYF.

The chain is built from TRBV4-2 and TRBJ2-7; no definite D call. Trimming shortened V by 0 bases and J by 4 bases, and 13 bases separated the two germline ends. CDR3 length: 15 amino acids. Germline assignment: CDR1 LGHNA and CDR2 YNFKEQ. The CDR3 spells CASSQDRPGLYEQYF. The CDR3 nucleotides read TGTGCCAGCAGCCAAGATAGGCCAGGCCTGTACGAGCAGTACTTC.

This chain's CDR3 is CASSDPWEQDSSGANVLTF. As DNA, the CDR3 is TGTGCCAGCAGTGACCCTTGGGAACAGGATAGTTCCGGGGCCAACGTCCTGACTTTC. The chain uses TRBV6-4 and TRBJ2-6; weak D call: TRBD1 (5 bases). CDR3 size: 19 residues. The V gene's germline CDR1 is MRHNA and CDR2 SNTAGT. The ends were cut back, 2 bases at V and 4 bases at J, with 21 bases in the middle.

This clone was detected only a few times. The chain recombines TRBV28 with TRBJ1-1, with D tentatively TRBD1 (5 bases). The CDR3 is made up of 9 amino acids. Germline assignment: CDR1 MDHEN and CDR2 SYDVKM. Trimming took 8 bases from V and 10 from J, leaving 8 bases between them. CDR3 nucleotides: TGTGCCAGCGGGCAGGGAGCTTTCTTT. Translating it yields CASGQGAFF.

The CDR3 DNA reads as TGTGCCAGCAGTTCGTCCTACGAGCAGTACTTC. It specifies CASSSSYEQYF. J is TRBJ2-7 and V is TRBV12-3 or TRBV12-4; D is unresolved. This CDR3 is built from 11 residues. Trimming pared 4 bases from V and 1 base from J, leaving 2 bases between.

The rearrangement uses TRBV7-9 and TRBJ1-2; D gene unclear. Germline loops: CDR1 SEHNR, CDR2 FQNEAQ (reference sequence). CDR3 length: 13 amino acids. V gave up 5 bases and J gave up 0 bases, with 7 bases separating them. The CDR3 DNA is TGTGCCAGCAGCCCAAATTCTAACTATGGCTACACCTTC. This translates into CASSPNSNYGYTF. The full variable domain, its missing parts supplied by reference TRBV7-9 and TRBJ1-2, is DTGVSQNPRHKITKRGQNVTFRCDPISEHNRLYWYRQTLGQGPEFLTYFQNEAQLEKSRLLSDRFSAERPKGSFSTLEIQRTEQGDSAMYLCASSPNSNYGYTFGSGTRLTVV.

The chain combines TRBV10-1 with TRBJ2-2; tentatively, D is TRBD2 (5 bases). Germline CDR1 and CDR2: WNHNN and SYGVQD (reference sequence). V was trimmed by 6 bases and J by 1 base, leaving 9 bases between them. The CDR3 length is 14 residues. The CDR3 DNA sequence: TGCGCCAGCAGACAAGGGAGGAACACCGGGGAGCTGTTTTTT. This sequence encodes CASRQGRNTGELFF.

This clone was observed a handful of times. The gene calls are TRBV5-1 and TRBJ1-2, with TRBD1 matching 9 bases. CDR1 is SGHRS and CDR2 is YFSETQ in the germline V gene. The CDR3 is 13 amino acids. Trimming cost V 0 bases and J 7 bases; bases outside gene matches: 1. DNA of the CDR3: TGCGCCAGCAGCTTGGGGGGACAGGGTGGCTACACCTTC. Residues: CASSLGGQGGYTF.

CDR3 sequence (DNA): TGTGCCAGCAGTATTCGACTCGGGGAGACCCAGTACTTC. The encoded protein is CASSIRLGETQYF. The genes are TRBV6-5 and TRBJ2-5; no reliable D call. The CDR3 extends over 13 amino acids. CDR1 is MNHEY and CDR2 is SVGAGI in the germline V gene. Deletions cut 5 bases from V and 5 bases from J, with 12 bases between.

The rearrangement joins TRBV30 to TRBJ2-2, with TRBD2 as a possible D gene (5 bases). Trimming pared 2 bases from V and 5 bases from J, leaving 15 bases between. CDR3 length: 15 amino acids. The germline gives CDR1 GTSNPN, CDR2 SVGIG (reference sequence). CDR3 in amino acids: CAWSTLSRRTGELFF. CDR3 DNA sequence: TGTGCCTGGAGTACCCTTTCAAGGAGGACCGGGGAGCTGTTTTTT.

The gene calls are TRBV13 and TRBJ1-2; TRBD1 matches at 8 bases. The CDR3 has 13 residues. The junction had 1 base not matched to a gene; V was cut back by 4 bases and J by 3 bases. Germline CDR1 is PRHDT and CDR2 is FYEKMQ (reference sequence). The CDR3 region is CASSSGQDYGYTF. In DNA, the CDR3 is TGTGCCAGCAGCTCGGGACAGGACTATGGCTACACCTTC.

The chain is built from TRBV4-3 and TRBJ2-7, with 8 bases matching TRBD1. This CDR3 has 15 residues. Germline values: CDR1 LGHNA, CDR2 YSLEER. The ends lost 4 bases at V and 5 bases at J; junction bases unmatched: 10. The CDR3 here is CASSRLGQAPDEQYF. The CDR3 DNA sequence: TGCGCCAGCAGCCGATTGGGACAGGCCCCGGACGAGCAGTACTTC.

V and J are TRBV11-3 and TRBJ2-2; D may be TRBD2 (7 bases). CDR1 and CDR2 (germline): SGHNT, YENEEA. The ends were cut back, 2 bases at V and 4 bases at J, with 14 bases in the middle. The CDR3 spans 16 residues. CDR3 DNA sequence: TGTGCCAGCAGCTTATCTCGGGGGGCGGGCACCGGGGAGCTGTTTTTT. It encodes CASSLSRGAGTGELFF.

This clone occurred once. V usage is TRBV28 and J usage is TRBJ2-7; TRBD1 might be the D (7 bases). The germline V gene has CDR1 MDHEN and CDR2 SYDVKM. V lost 6 bases and J 4 bases, leaving 19 bases between the germline ends. The CDR3 has 15 amino acids. CDR3 sequence (DNA): TGTGCCAGCAGGGCCCATGGGGACAGCGGGTACGAGCAGTACTTC. It translates to CASRAHGDSGYEQYF.

The V and J genes are TRBV9 and TRBJ1-1, with D hard to call. The V end was cut by 0 bases, the J end by 1 base, with 4 bases between. The CDR3 consists of 13 residues. CDR1 is SGDLS, CDR2 YYNGEE, per germline. CDR3 residues: CASSVEQNTEAFF. CDR3 DNA: TGTGCCAGCAGCGTAGAACAGAACACTGAAGCTTTCTTT.

The CDR3 here is CASGKPRTGSSGNTIYF. For the CDR3, the DNA is TGTGCCAGCGGCAAACCCCGGACGGGGAGCTCTGGAAACACCATATATTTT. V and J are TRBV21-1 and TRBJ1-3. TRBV21-1 is assigned pseudogene status. The CDR3 consists of 17 residues.